The clone carrying this T cell receptor (beta chain) came up a few times. Its antigen is not known. At the Johns Hopkins FTIC core, DNA taken from cultured CD4+ T cells was sequenced by way of the Oncomine TCR Beta short-read assay. TCRdb ran MiXCR on the PCR reads and lists one entry per CDR3 protein. This sample carries more than 6,000 distinct CDR3 sequences, more than 60% of them seen once, and the ten largest clones take less than 20%. This sample's treatment: roughly 10-day PBMC culture with coronavirus spike peptide pools or control peptides (ViraFEST assay). The data originate from a study of vaccination and CD4 T cells after COVID-19. V dropped 3 bases and J dropped 2 bases, with 11 bases sitting between them. The germline gives CDR1 SEHNR, CDR2 FQNEAQ (reference sequence). The CDR3 length is 15 residues. Study-wide points: Median SARS-CoV-2-reactive clonotype numbers rose nonsignificantly, about 20 to 40.

V gene TRBV7-9 combines with J gene TRBJ2-1, with no clear D. This sample comprised cultured CD4+ T cells from blood, obtained after SARS-CoV-2 vaccination. The TCR originated in a human donor with COVID-19. CDR3 DNA: TGTGCCAGCAGCTTTATACAGTGGGCCTACAATGAGCAGTTCTTC. Translation: CASSFIQWAYNEQFF.